This is a list of T cell receptor beta chains from one sample in a study of technical replicates of blood from a few donors. Some clones are missing from TCRdb's copy, which holds only in-frame ones; the method was immunoSEQ multiplex PCR. The top ten clones hold over 0.2% of a sample with 85,000 to 90,000 clones, about 90% of them seen once. Sequencing input: T cells isolated from PBMCs. The source is a human donor in good health. Both conserved end residues are part of each CDR3. D genes are given only for firm matches. Clone size is stated in some rows and not others, as once, few, many or a class when expanded.

CDR3 DNA: TGCAGCGTGATACAGGGCGGTAGGGATCAGCCCCAGCATTTT
CDR3 protein: CSVIQGGRDQPQHF
clone size: NA
V gene: TRBV29-1
J gene: TRBJ1-5
D gene: NA

CDR3 DNA: TGCGCCAGCAGCCGACAGGGGGGGAACACTGAAGCTTTCTTT
CDR3 protein: CASSRQGGNTEAFF
clone size: NA
V gene: TRBV4-1
J gene: TRBJ1-1
D gene: TRBD1

CDR3 DNA: TGTGCCAGCAGCCCCCCCCTGGGGCAGGGTAGGGACTATGGCTACACCTTC
CDR3 protein: CASSPPLGQGRDYGYTF
clone size: NA
V gene: TRBV28
J gene: TRBJ1-2
D gene: NA

CDR3 DNA: TGCGCCAGCAGCCAGAAAGACGGGGAGGTCGGGGAGCTGTTTTTT
CDR3 protein: CASSQKDGEVGELFF
clone size: NA
V gene: TRBV4-1
J gene: TRBJ2-2
D gene: NA

CDR3 DNA: TGTGCCAGCAGTTACTCGAGAGCCCAGAACACCGGGGAGCTGTTTTTT
CDR3 protein: CASSYSRAQNTGELFF
clone size: NA
V gene: TRBV6-6
J gene: TRBJ2-2
D gene: NA

CDR3 DNA: TGTGCCAGCAGTGATAGGGCCGGGGGGCTAACCACAGATACGCAGTATTTT
CDR3 protein: CASSDRAGGLTTDTQYF
clone size: NA
V gene: TRBV6-1
J gene: TRBJ2-3
D gene: NA

CDR3 DNA: TGTGCCAGCAGTTTCGGGACAGGGGGCTCCTACGAGCAGTACTTC
CDR3 protein: CASSFGTGGSYEQYF
clone size: NA
V gene: TRBV7-7
J gene: TRBJ2-7
D gene: TRBD1

CDR3 DNA: TGTGCCAGCTCACTACAGGGGGCTGGGGGGAATTCACCCCTCCACTTT
CDR3 protein: CASSLQGAGGNSPLHF
clone size: NA
V gene: TRBV18
J gene: TRBJ1-6
D gene: TRBD1

CDR3 DNA: TGTGCCAGCAGTCTGAAACCCCGGACAGGGCTCACTCTAGCTGGGGCCAACGTCCTGACTTTC
CDR3 protein: CASSLKPRTGLTLAGANVLTF
clone size: NA
V gene: TRBV27
J gene: TRBJ2-6
D gene: TRBD1

CDR3 DNA: TGCGCCAGCAGCCACGGGACTATGGGACCAGATACGCAGTATTTT
CDR3 protein: CASSHGTMGPDTQYF
clone size: NA
V gene: TRBV5-1
J gene: TRBJ2-3
D gene: TRBD2

CDR3 DNA: TGTGCCAGCAGTTTTAATGGCAATCAGCCCCAGCATTTT
CDR3 protein: CASSFNGNQPQHF
clone size: NA
V gene: TRBV27
J gene: TRBJ1-5
D gene: NA

CDR3 DNA: TGTGCCAGCAGGCCTGGACAGGGGTGGGGAGGTGAAGCTTTCTTT
CDR3 protein: CASRPGQGWGGEAFF
clone size: NA
V gene: TRBV6-1
J gene: TRBJ1-1
D gene: TRBD1

CDR3 DNA: TGTGCCAGCAGTCGGCCGGGACAGGGGGCTCGGGAGCAGTACTTC
CDR3 protein: CASSRPGQGAREQYF
clone size: NA
V gene: TRBV6-5
J gene: TRBJ2-7
D gene: TRBD1

CDR3 DNA: TGTGCCAGCAGCTTAGTAGCGGCAGGCCCGAACTATGGCTACACCTTC
CDR3 protein: CASSLVAAGPNYGYTF
clone size: NA
V gene: TRBV7-2
J gene: TRBJ1-2
D gene: NA

CDR3 DNA: TGTGCCAGCAGTGAATTCGGATTGGCAGGGCCCCTAGGCTACACCTTC
CDR3 protein: CASSEFGLAGPLGYTF
clone size: NA
V gene: TRBV25-1
J gene: TRBJ1-2
D gene: NA

CDR3 DNA: TGCAGCGTTGACGGGACCCAGTACTTC
CDR3 protein: CSVDGTQYF
clone size: NA
V gene: TRBV29-1
J gene: TRBJ2-5
D gene: NA

CDR3 DNA: TGTGCCATCATCAGGGACAGGGGGCGTATTAACTATGGCTACACCTTC
CDR3 protein: CAIIRDRGRINYGYTF
clone size: NA
V gene: TRBV2
J gene: TRBJ1-2
D gene: TRBD1

CDR3 DNA: TGTGCCAGCAGGGTAGACGGGGGGGCCGACGAGCAGTACTTC
CDR3 protein: CASRVDGGADEQYF
clone size: NA
V gene: TRBV2
J gene: TRBJ2-7
D gene: TRBD2

CDR3 DNA: TGTGCCAGCAGTGAAGCGCCCAAGGGGGAGTCCTACTATGGCTACACCTTC
CDR3 protein: CASSEAPKGESYYGYTF
clone size: NA
V gene: TRBV2
J gene: TRBJ1-2
D gene: NA

CDR3 DNA: TGTGCCAGCAGCCTAAGGACAGGGGCTAGCACAGATACGCAGTATTTT
CDR3 protein: CASSLRTGASTDTQYF
clone size: once
V gene: TRBV2
J gene: TRBJ2-3
D gene: TRBD1

CDR3 DNA: TGTGCCAGCAGCCCTAGGTATGAGCAGTTCTTC
CDR3 protein: CASSPRYEQFF
clone size: NA
V gene: TRBV6-6
J gene: TRBJ2-1
D gene: NA

CDR3 DNA: TGCGCCAGCAGCTTGACGGCAGGGGCCTACGAGCAGTACTTC
CDR3 protein: CASSLTAGAYEQYF
clone size: once
V gene: TRBV5-1
J gene: TRBJ2-7
D gene: NA

CDR3 DNA: TGTGCCAGCAGTCCCTGGACAGGGGGCCTTGGCACTGAAGCTTTCTTT
CDR3 protein: CASSPWTGGLGTEAFF
clone size: once
V gene: TRBV27
J gene: TRBJ1-1
D gene: TRBD1

CDR3 DNA: TGTGCCAGTAGTATCTGGGACACGGAGTCAGCTAACTATGGCTACACCTTC
CDR3 protein: CASSIWDTESANYGYTF
clone size: NA
V gene: TRBV19
J gene: TRBJ1-2
D gene: NA

CDR3 DNA: TGTGCCAGCAGAGTCAACAGGGGCACTGAAGCTTTCTTT
CDR3 protein: CASRVNRGTEAFF
clone size: NA
V gene: TRBV6-1
J gene: TRBJ1-1
D gene: TRBD1

CDR3 DNA: TGTGCCAGCAGTTTGACAGTCTACAATGAGCAGTTCTTC
CDR3 protein: CASSLTVYNEQFF
clone size: NA
V gene: TRBV28
J gene: TRBJ2-1
D gene: NA

CDR3 DNA: TGTGCCAGTAGTGCACAGAGGAACACTGAAGCTTTCTTT
CDR3 protein: CASSAQRNTEAFF
clone size: NA
V gene: TRBV19
J gene: TRBJ1-1
D gene: NA

CDR3 DNA: TGCGCCAGCAGCTTGGCCGGCACAGATACGCAGTATTTT
CDR3 protein: CASSLAGTDTQYF
clone size: NA
V gene: TRBV5-1
J gene: TRBJ2-3
D gene: NA

CDR3 DNA: TGTGCCAGCAGTTTCACTCAGGTTCAGTCTTTCTTT
CDR3 protein: CASSFTQVQSFF
clone size: NA
V gene: TRBV2
J gene: TRBJ1-1
D gene: NA

CDR3 DNA: TGTGCCAGCAGCTCCCTCGCGACACAATACTACGAGCAGTACTTC
CDR3 protein: CASSSLATQYYEQYF
clone size: NA
V gene: TRBV11-1
J gene: TRBJ2-7
D gene: NA

CDR3 DNA: TGTGCCAGCAGCGACAGGGGGCGGCGTAATGGCTATGGCTACACCTTC
CDR3 protein: CASSDRGRRNGYGYTF
clone size: NA
V gene: TRBV28
J gene: TRBJ1-2
D gene: TRBD1

CDR3 DNA: TGTGCCTGGAGTGTACGGGTTAATGAAAAACTGTTTTTT
CDR3 protein: CAWSVRVNEKLFF
clone size: NA
V gene: TRBV30
J gene: TRBJ1-4
D gene: NA

CDR3 DNA: TGTGCCAGCAGTTTACCCAGCCGTAAGGCACGACAGGGAATGAACACTGAAGCTTTCTTT
CDR3 protein: CASSLPSRKARQGMNTEAFF
clone size: NA
V gene: TRBV28
J gene: TRBJ1-1
D gene: TRBD1

CDR3 DNA: TGTGCCAGCAGTGAATCGGGTTTTACTAATGAAAAACTGTTTTTT
CDR3 protein: CASSESGFTNEKLFF
clone size: NA
V gene: TRBV25-1
J gene: TRBJ1-4
D gene: NA

CDR3 DNA: TGCAGCGTTGGAACCGGGACAGGGGGTAATCAGCCCCAGCATTTT
CDR3 protein: CSVGTGTGGNQPQHF
clone size: once
V gene: TRBV29-1
J gene: TRBJ1-5
D gene: TRBD1

CDR3 DNA: TGTGCCAGCAGCTTGGATCGACTAGAAGAGACCCAGTACTTC
CDR3 protein: CASSLDRLEETQYF
clone size: NA
V gene: TRBV11-2
J gene: TRBJ2-5
D gene: NA

CDR3 DNA: TGTGCCAGCTCACCAGGCGGGGAGACCCAGTACTTC
CDR3 protein: CASSPGGETQYF
clone size: NA
V gene: TRBV18
J gene: TRBJ2-5
D gene: NA

CDR3 DNA: TGTGCCAGCAGCTCGTACAGGGGCAAAGGGGAGACCCAGTACTTC
CDR3 protein: CASSSYRGKGETQYF
clone size: NA
V gene: TRBV11-2
J gene: TRBJ2-5
D gene: TRBD1

CDR3 DNA: TGTGCCAGCAGCCAAGGGCCCCAAGCTTTCTTT
CDR3 protein: CASSQGPQAFF
clone size: once
V gene: TRBV14
J gene: TRBJ1-1
D gene: NA